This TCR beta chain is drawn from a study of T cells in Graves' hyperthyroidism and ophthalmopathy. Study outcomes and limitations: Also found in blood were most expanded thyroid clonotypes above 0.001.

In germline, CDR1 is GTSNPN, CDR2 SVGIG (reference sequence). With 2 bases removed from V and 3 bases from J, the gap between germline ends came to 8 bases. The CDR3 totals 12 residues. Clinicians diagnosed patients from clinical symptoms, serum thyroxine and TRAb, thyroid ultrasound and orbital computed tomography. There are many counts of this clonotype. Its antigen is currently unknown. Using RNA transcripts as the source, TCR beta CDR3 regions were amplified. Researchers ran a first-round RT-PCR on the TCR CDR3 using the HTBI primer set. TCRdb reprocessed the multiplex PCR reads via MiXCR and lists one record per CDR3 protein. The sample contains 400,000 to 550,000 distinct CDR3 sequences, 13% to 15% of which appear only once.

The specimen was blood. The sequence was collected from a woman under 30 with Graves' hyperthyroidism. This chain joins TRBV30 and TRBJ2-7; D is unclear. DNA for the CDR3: TGTGCCTGGAGTCGGGCCCTCTACGAGCAGTACTTC. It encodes CAWSRALYEQYF.